The 30 T cell receptor beta chains below were found in one sample sequenced in a study of Graves' ophthalmopathy and Graves' hyperthyroidism. The TCR beta CDR3 regions underwent amplification from RNA transcripts. Following a first-round RT-PCR that used HTBI primers, a second-round multiplex PCR was carried out. A single record per CDR3 protein comes from TCRdb applying MiXCR to the multiplex PCR reads. The table lists approximately 210,000 distinct CDR3 sequences, 29% of them singletons, with about 9.1% in the top ten. Sequencing used peripheral blood. The receptors come from a man aged 45 to 65 with Graves' ophthalmopathy.

This clonotype was recorded at least ten times. J is TRBJ2-5 and V is TRBV5-1, with 7 bases that match TRBD1. The CDR3 has 14 amino acids. The V segment lost 7 bases and the J segment 3 bases; nucleotides outside the gene matches: 9. Looked up from germline, CDR1 is SGHRS and CDR2 is YFSETQ. This chain's CDR3 is CASAPGQVEETQYF. The DNA of the CDR3 is TGCGCCAGCGCACCCGGACAGGTCGAAGAGACCCAGTACTTC.

V and J are TRBV11-2 and TRBJ2-7, with D maybe TRBD2 (6 bases). Germline lookup yields CDR1 SGHAT and CDR2 FQNNGV. The CDR3 has 12 amino acids. The ends were cut back, 6 bases at V and 4 bases at J, with 10 bases in the middle. CDR3 in DNA: TGTGCCAGCAGTGGGGGGTTTTACGAGCAGTACTTC. It yields the protein CASSGGFYEQYF.

This chain joins TRBV6-2 or TRBV6-3 and TRBJ2-5, with D possibly called TRBD1 or TRBD2 (5 bases each). V was shortened by 6 bases and J by 5 bases, with 13 bases between the two germline ends. The CDR3 is made up of 13 amino acids. Germline assignment: CDR1 MNHEY and CDR2 SVGEGT. CDR3 nucleotides: TGTGCCAGCAGCGGCCCGTGGGGGGAGACCCAGTACTTC. It specifies CASSGPWGETQYF.

This clonotype was detected many times. The genes are TRBV4-2 and TRBJ2-7, with D tentatively TRBD1 (6 bases). The CDR3 length is 14 residues. Germline CDR1 LGHNA, CDR2 YNFKEQ. V lost 11 bases, J lost 7 bases, and 24 bases lay in between. The CDR3 reads CALGLRTVCGEQYF. The CDR3 nucleotides are TGTGCCCTAGGCCTGAGGACAGTTTGCGGGGAGCAGTACTTC.

In this sample, this clonotype turned up many times. The V and J genes are TRBV7-9 and TRBJ2-5; the D is unclear. The ends were cut back, 5 bases at V and 1 base at J, with 17 bases in the middle. CDR3 length: 16 amino acids. Germline lookup yields CDR1 SEHNR and CDR2 FQNEAQ (reference sequence). CDR3 DNA sequence: TGTGCCAGCAGCCCCCCCCGGGCGGACCTCCAAGAGACCCAGTACTTC. Protein: CASSPPRADLQETQYF.

This clonotype was observed at least ten times. Here the CDR3 DNA reads TGTGCCAGCAGTCCCTCACCGTCCGAGCAGTACTTC. Translated, it gives CASSPSPSEQYF. V and J are TRBV28 and TRBJ2-7; D unresolved. Germline CDR1 and CDR2: MDHEN and SYDVKM. The length of the CDR3 is 12 residues. V shed 5 bases and J shed 6 bases, with 11 bases lying between them.

This clonotype was seen ten or more times. This rearrangement joins TRBV10-3 to TRBJ2-7; 12 positions agree with TRBD2. The CDR3 length is 16 residues. The germline V gene encodes CDR1 ENHRY and CDR2 SYGVKD. Trimming took 8 bases from V and 0 from J; bases not matched to a gene: 8. Here the CDR3 DNA reads TGTGCCATCCAGACTAGCGGGAGCACAAACTCCTACGAGCAGTACTTC. As protein: CAIQTSGSTNSYEQYF.

The chain uses TRBV6-2 or TRBV6-3 and TRBJ2-5; D is ambiguous. CDR1 is MNHEY and CDR2 is SVGEGT in the germline V gene. CDR3 size: 14 residues. The V and J ends lost 7 bases and 2 bases respectively, with 14 bases between them. This CDR3 reads CASIPGTTQETQYF. The CDR3 nucleotides are TGTGCCAGCATCCCAGGAACGACACAAGAGACCCAGTACTTC.

This clonotype was detected ten times or more. The gene calls are TRBV12-3 or TRBV12-4 and TRBJ1-1, with TRBD1 matching 8 bases. The CDR3 runs 15 residues. V shed 10 bases, J shed 5 bases, and the junction held 15 bases outside the gene matches. CDR3 sequence (DNA): TGTGCCACCAGACTCTTGACAGGGGACTCTACTGAAGCTTTCTTT. Residues: CATRLLTGDSTEAFF.

The rearrangement joins TRBV12-3 or TRBV12-4 to TRBJ1-1; D unresolved. V was cut by 5 bases and J by 3 bases, with 10 bases left in between. This CDR3 has 13 amino acids. The CDR3 DNA sequence: TGTGCCAGCAGTCACGACCGGGACACTGAAGCTTTCTTT. It is translated as CASSHDRDTEAFF.

This clonotype was seen ten or more times. V usage is TRBV11-2 and J usage is TRBJ1-2, with no clear D. V gave up 5 bases and J gave up 0 bases, with 7 bases separating them. CDR3 length: 13 residues. The V gene's germline CDR1 is SGHAT and CDR2 FQNNGV. In nucleotides, the CDR3 is TGTGCCAGCAGCCCACAGACTAACTATGGCTACACCTTC. Translation gives CASSPQTNYGYTF.

In its sample, this clonotype was seen many times. The CDR3 loop reads CASNLQGGNQPQHF. The DNA of the CDR3 is TGTGCCAGCAACCTACAGGGGGGTAATCAGCCCCAGCATTTT. The V gene is TRBV2, the J gene TRBJ1-5; 8 bases agree with TRBD1. The trim removed 7 bases at V and 4 bases at J, leaving 6 bases unmatched. The germline CDR1 and CDR2 sequences are SNHLY and FYNNEI. This CDR3 contains 14 residues.

Many counts were recorded for this clonotype. The chain links TRBV15 to TRBJ2-5; no clear D gene. This CDR3 spans 12 amino acids. The germline V gene encodes CDR1 LNHNV and CDR2 YYDKDF (reference sequence). The V end was cut by 2 bases, the J end by 0 bases, with 1 base between. The CDR3 here is CATSRHQETQYF. CDR3 nucleotide sequence: TGTGCCACCAGCAGACACCAAGAGACCCAGTACTTC.

At least ten counts were recorded for this clonotype. The CDR3 region has the DNA TGTGCCAGCACCCAGGCACAGGGCGATTACGGGGAGCTGTTTTTT. Residues: CASTQAQGDYGELFF. J is TRBJ2-2 and V is TRBV6-1; D possibly corresponds to TRBD1 (6 bases). CDR3 length: 15 amino acids. V was pared by 7 bases and J by 7 bases, with 19 bases between. Germline V gene sequence: CDR1 MNHNS, CDR2 SASEGT.

The chain is built from TRBV7-2 and TRBJ1-1; D ambiguous. Looked up from germline, CDR1 is SGHTA and CDR2 is FQGNSA. Trimming left V 5 bases short and J 7 bases short, with 14 bases between. The CDR3 extends over 13 amino acids. CDR3 sequence (DNA): TGTGCCAGCAGCCCCCGTCGAGTCTTTGAAGCTTTCTTT. The encoded protein is CASSPRRVFEAFF.

This clonotype was found many times. V usage is TRBV6-1 and J usage is TRBJ2-4; D unresolved. Germline assignment: CDR1 MNHNS and CDR2 SASEGT. This CDR3 is 15 amino acids long. The V end was cut by 8 bases, the J end by 0 bases, with 14 bases between. CDR3 sequence: CASANSALAKNIQYF. As DNA, the CDR3 is TGTGCCAGCGCAAACAGTGCTCTAGCCAAAAACATTCAGTACTTC.

V and J are TRBV12-3 or TRBV12-4 and TRBJ2-2; TRBD2 is a possible D gene (6 bases). The V gene lost 3 bases and the J gene lost 4 bases, with 12 bases spanning the gap. The CDR3 runs to 15 residues. CDR3 bases: TGTGCCAGCAGTTTGCAGGGAGGAGGCACCGGGGAGCTGTTTTTT. Residues: CASSLQGGGTGELFF.

Ten or more counts support this clonotype. The chain is built from TRBV14 and TRBJ1-2; the match to TRBD1 covers 10 bases. The CDR3 extends over 14 amino acids. Germline V lookup: CDR1 SGHDN, CDR2 FVKESK. V dropped 3 bases and J dropped 6; count of bases not matched to a gene: 4. Here the CDR3 reads CASSQSGTGDGYTF. The CDR3 DNA is TGTGCCAGCAGCCAGAGCGGGACAGGGGATGGCTACACCTTC.

The V call is TRBV6-1, the J call TRBJ2-7, with 12 bases fitting TRBD2. Germline V lookup: CDR1 MNHNS, CDR2 SASEGT. The V segment lost 8 bases and the J segment 4 bases; nucleotides outside the gene matches: 6. The CDR3 totals 14 residues. Written as DNA, the CDR3 is TGTGCCAGCCTGCGAACTAGCGGGAGGTACGAGCAGTACTTC. It is translated as CASLRTSGRYEQYF.

This clonotype was counted at least ten times. The chain is built from TRBV27 and TRBJ2-7, with TRBD2 identical over 9 bases. The CDR3 has 17 residues. The V gene end was trimmed by 2 bases and the J gene end by 7 bases; junction bases not matched to a gene: 15. Germline V lookup: CDR1 MNHEY, CDR2 SMNVEV (reference sequence). CDR3 in DNA: TGTGCCAGCAGTTTAGAGGAACACAGCGGGAGGACTGGTGAGCAGTACTTC. This translates into CASSLEEHSGRTGEQYF.

This clonotype appeared a few times. The chain links TRBV6-5 to TRBJ1-1; D is unresolved. Germline lookup yields CDR1 MNHEY and CDR2 SVGAGI. This CDR3 is built from 13 residues. V gave up 0 bases and J gave up 7 bases, with 9 bases separating them. The DNA for the CDR3 is TGTGCCAGCAGTTACTCGTTCGGGAGTGAAGCTTTCTTT. Its translation: CASSYSFGSEAFF.

This clonotype was seen repeatedly, ten times or more. V and J are TRBV28 and TRBJ2-7, with D tentatively TRBD1 or TRBD2 (7 bases each). V shed 2 bases and J shed 6 bases, with 20 bases lying between them. The CDR3 has 16 amino acids. Germline lookup yields CDR1 MDHEN and CDR2 SYDVKM. The CDR3 loop is CASSLPRTRGLCEQYF. DNA of the CDR3: TGTGCCAGCAGTTTACCCCGGACTAGGGGGCTATGCGAGCAGTACTTC.

The chain combines TRBV6-2 or TRBV6-3 with TRBJ1-2; D remains unclear. Germline loops: CDR1 MNHEY, CDR2 SVGEGT. The V and J ends lost 0 bases and 7 bases respectively, with 15 bases between them. This CDR3 has 15 amino acids. The CDR3 reads CASSYSAPLKRGYTF. The CDR3 bases are TGTGCCAGCAGTTACTCGGCCCCTTTGAAACGTGGCTACACCTTC.

V usage is TRBV19 and J usage is TRBJ1-1, with a tentative D call TRBD1 (5 bases). CDR1 and CDR2 from the germline V gene are LNHDA and SQIVND (reference sequence). V gave up 6 bases and J gave up 3 bases, with 20 bases separating them. This CDR3 region has 16 residues. The DNA for the CDR3 is TGTGCCAGTAGACTCCAGGGTAGCCGGGCGGACACTGAAGCTTTCTTT. Amino acid sequence: CASRLQGSRADTEAFF.

In its sample, this clonotype was seen many times. The chain has TRBV18 and TRBJ2-7; maybe TRBD2 (5 bases). Trimming pared 3 bases from V and 0 bases from J, leaving 9 bases between. Germline assignment: CDR1 KGHSH and CDR2 LQKENI. The CDR3 is 14 residues long. CDR3 sequence reads: CASSPWTASYEQYF. The CDR3 DNA follows: TGTGCCAGCTCACCCTGGACTGCCTCCTACGAGCAGTACTTC.

This sequence joins TRBV28 and TRBJ1-2, with D unresolved. Trimming pared 3 bases from V and 0 bases from J, leaving 17 bases between. Germline loops: CDR1 MDHEN, CDR2 SYDVKM. The CDR3 spans 17 residues. DNA of the CDR3: TGTGCCAGCAGTTTGGCCGGCAGCGCCTTAGCTAACTATGGCTACACCTTC. It yields the protein CASSLAGSALANYGYTF.

This clonotype was counted at least ten times. The gene calls are TRBV12-3 or TRBV12-4 and TRBJ2-5, with no clear D. The CDR3 contains 14 residues. Trimming took off 5 bases at V and 3 bases at J, with 13 bases between the two ends. The CDR3 DNA reads TGTGCCAGCAGTCAACCGGCGCCGGAAGAGACCCAGTACTTC. Translated: CASSQPAPEETQYF.

V gene TRBV6-5 combines with J gene TRBJ2-7; 7 nucleotides agree with TRBD1. Germline V CDR1 and CDR2: MNHEY, SVGAGI. The ends lost 0 bases at V and 6 bases at J; junction bases unmatched: 5. The CDR3 covers 14 residues. The CDR3 DNA follows: TGTGCCAGCAGTTACTCGACAGGGTTGGGCGAGCAGTACTTC. This gives the protein CASSYSTGLGEQYF.

This clonotype was seen ten or more times. The chain links TRBV28 to TRBJ2-4; 8 positions match TRBD1. Germline V gives CDR1 MDHEN, CDR2 SYDVKM. Trimming at V came to 2 bases and at J to 0 bases, leaving 18 bases not matched to a gene. This CDR3 region has 21 residues. The CDR3 region is CASSLRRASGTGGIAKNIQYF. The DNA of the CDR3 is TGTGCCAGCAGTTTACGGCGCGCGTCGGGGACAGGAGGAATAGCCAAAAACATTCAGTACTTC.

In this sample, this clonotype turned up many times. One base away lies a much larger clone, so this may be a sequencing read error. The chain links TRBV27 to TRBJ1-5; D is uncertain. V was pared by 2 bases and J by 1 base, with 9 bases between. Germline-derived CDR1 and CDR2 are MNHEY and SMNVEV (reference sequence). The CDR3 covers 15 residues. The CDR3 DNA reads TGTGCCAGCAGTTTAACGGGGTCGAGCAATCAGCCCCAGCATTTT. Amino acid sequence: CASSLTGSSNQPQHF.